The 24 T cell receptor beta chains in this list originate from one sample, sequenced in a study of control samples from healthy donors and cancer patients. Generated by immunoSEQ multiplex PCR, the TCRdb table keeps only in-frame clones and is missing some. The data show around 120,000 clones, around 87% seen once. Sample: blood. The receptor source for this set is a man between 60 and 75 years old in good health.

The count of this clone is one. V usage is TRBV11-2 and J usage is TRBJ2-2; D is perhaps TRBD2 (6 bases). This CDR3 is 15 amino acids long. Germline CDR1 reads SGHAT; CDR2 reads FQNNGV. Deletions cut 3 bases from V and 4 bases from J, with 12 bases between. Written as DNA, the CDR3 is TGTGCCAGCAGCTTTGGGACTTGGATCACCGGGGAGCTGTTTTTT. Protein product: CASSFGTWITGELFF.

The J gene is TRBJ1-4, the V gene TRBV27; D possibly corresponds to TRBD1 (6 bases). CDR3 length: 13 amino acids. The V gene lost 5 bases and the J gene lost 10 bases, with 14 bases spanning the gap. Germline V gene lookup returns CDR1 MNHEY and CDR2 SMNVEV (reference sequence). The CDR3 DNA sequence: TGTGCCAGCAGTGGGCAGGGGTCTGGAAAACTGTTTTTT. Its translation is CASSGQGSGKLFF.

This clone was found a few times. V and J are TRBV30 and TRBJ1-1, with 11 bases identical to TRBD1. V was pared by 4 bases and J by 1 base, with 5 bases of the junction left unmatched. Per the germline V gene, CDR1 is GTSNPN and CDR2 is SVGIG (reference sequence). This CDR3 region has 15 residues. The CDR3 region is CAWTAGTGGNTEAFF. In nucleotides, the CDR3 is TGTGCCTGGACGGCCGGGACAGGGGGGAACACTGAAGCTTTCTTT.

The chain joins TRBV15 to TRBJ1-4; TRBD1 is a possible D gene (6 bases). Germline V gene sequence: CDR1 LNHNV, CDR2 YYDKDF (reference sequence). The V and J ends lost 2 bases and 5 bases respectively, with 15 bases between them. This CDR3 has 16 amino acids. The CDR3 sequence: CATSRSRQARNEKLFF. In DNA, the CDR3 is TGTGCCACCAGCAGATCAAGACAGGCCAGAAATGAAAAACTGTTTTTT.

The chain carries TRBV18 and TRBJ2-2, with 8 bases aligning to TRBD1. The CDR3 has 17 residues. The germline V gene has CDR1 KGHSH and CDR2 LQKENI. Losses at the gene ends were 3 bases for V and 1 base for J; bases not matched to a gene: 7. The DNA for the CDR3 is TGTGCCAGCTCACCCCGGGGACAGGAGCTGAACACCGGGGAGCTGTTTTTT. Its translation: CASSPRGQELNTGELFF.

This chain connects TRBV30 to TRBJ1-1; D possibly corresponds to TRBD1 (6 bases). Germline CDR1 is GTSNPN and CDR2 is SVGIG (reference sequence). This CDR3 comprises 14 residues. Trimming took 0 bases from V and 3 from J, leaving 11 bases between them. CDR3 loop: CAWSVRRGYTEAFF. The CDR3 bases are TGTGCCTGGAGTGTACGCAGGGGCTACACTGAAGCTTTCTTT.

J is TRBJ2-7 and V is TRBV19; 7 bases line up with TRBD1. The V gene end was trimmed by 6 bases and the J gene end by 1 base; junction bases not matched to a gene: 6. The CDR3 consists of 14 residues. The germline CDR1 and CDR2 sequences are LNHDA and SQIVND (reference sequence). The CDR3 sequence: CASSHRGTSYEQYF. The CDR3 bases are TGTGCCAGTAGCCACAGGGGTACTTCCTACGAGCAGTACTTC.

This CDR3 is CASSFSTGTGREQYF. The CDR3 DNA reads TGCGCCAGCAGCTTCTCTACTGGGACAGGGAGGGAGCAGTACTTC. J is TRBJ2-7 and V is TRBV5-1, with 9 bases lining up with TRBD1. J gave up 7 bases and V 2 bases, and 10 bases lay outside the gene matches. From germline, CDR1 is SGHRS and CDR2 YFSETQ. The CDR3 runs to 15 residues. The full variable domain, in which reference TRBV5-1 and TRBJ2-7 provide the parts outside the CDR3, is KAGVTQTPRYLIKTRGQQVTLSCSPISGHRSVSWYQQTPGQGLQFLFEYFSETQRNKGNFPGRFSGRQFSNSRSEMNVSTLELGDSALYLCASSFSTGTGREQYFGPGTRLTVT.

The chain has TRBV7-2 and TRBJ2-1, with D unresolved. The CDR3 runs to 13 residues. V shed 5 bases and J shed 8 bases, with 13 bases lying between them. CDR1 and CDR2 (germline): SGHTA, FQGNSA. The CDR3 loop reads CASSPEALYEQFF. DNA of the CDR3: TGTGCCAGCAGCCCAGAGGCCCTGTATGAGCAGTTCTTC.

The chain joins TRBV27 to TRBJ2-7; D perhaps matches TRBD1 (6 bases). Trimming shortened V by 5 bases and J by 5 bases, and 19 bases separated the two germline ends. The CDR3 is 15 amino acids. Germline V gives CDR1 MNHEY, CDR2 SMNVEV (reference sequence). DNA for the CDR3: TGTGCCAGCAGTCAAGTGGGACAAAACCGCCACGAGCAGTACTTC. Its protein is CASSQVGQNRHEQYF.

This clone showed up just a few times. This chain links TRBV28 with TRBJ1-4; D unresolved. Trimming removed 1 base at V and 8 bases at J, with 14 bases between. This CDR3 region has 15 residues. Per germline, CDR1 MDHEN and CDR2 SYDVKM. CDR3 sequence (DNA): TGTGCCAGCAGTTTATCACTCCCCGGGCGAGAAAAACTGTTTTTT. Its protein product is CASSLSLPGREKLFF.

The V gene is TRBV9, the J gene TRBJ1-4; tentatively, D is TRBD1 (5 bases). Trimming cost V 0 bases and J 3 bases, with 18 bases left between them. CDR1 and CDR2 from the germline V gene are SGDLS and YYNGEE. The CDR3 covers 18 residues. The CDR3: CASSVVIRQGCANEKLFF. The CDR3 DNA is TGTGCCAGCAGCGTAGTTATTCGGCAGGGATGTGCTAATGAAAAACTGTTTTTT.

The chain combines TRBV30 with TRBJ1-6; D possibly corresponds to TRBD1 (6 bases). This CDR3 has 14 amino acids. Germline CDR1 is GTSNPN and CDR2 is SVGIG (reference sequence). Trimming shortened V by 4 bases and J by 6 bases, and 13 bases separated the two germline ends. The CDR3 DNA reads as TGTGCCTGGACAGAAGAACAGGGTAATTCACCCCTCCACTTT. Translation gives CAWTEEQGNSPLHF.

CDR3 loop: CASSPHGGTNEKLFF. CDR3 DNA sequence: TGTGCCAGCAGTCCGCATGGGGGAACTAATGAAAAACTGTTTTTT. The chain links TRBV28 to TRBJ1-4; tentative D call: TRBD1 (5 bases). Deletions cut 5 bases from V and 1 base from J, with 11 bases between. This CDR3 has 15 residues. From germline, CDR1 is MDHEN and CDR2 SYDVKM.

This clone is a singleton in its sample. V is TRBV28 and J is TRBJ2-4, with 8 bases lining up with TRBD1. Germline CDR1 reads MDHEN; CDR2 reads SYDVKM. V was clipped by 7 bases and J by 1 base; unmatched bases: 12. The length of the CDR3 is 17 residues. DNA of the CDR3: TGTGCCAGCACCCTCACTGGACAGGGATTCGCCAAAAACATTCAGTACTTC. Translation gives CASTLTGQGFAKNIQYF.

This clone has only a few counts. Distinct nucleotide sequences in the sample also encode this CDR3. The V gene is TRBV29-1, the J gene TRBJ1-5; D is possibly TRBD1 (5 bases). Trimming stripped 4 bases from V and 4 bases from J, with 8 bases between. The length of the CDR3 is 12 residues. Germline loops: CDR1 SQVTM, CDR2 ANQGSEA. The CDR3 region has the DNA TGCAGCGTTGGAGGGGTTAATCAGCCCCAGCATTTT. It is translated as CSVGGVNQPQHF. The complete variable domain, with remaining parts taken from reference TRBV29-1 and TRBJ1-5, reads SAVISQKPSRDICQRGTSLTIQCQVDSQVTMMFWYRQQPGQSLTLIATANQGSEATYESGFVIDKFPISRPNLTFSTLTVSNMSPEDSSIYLCSVGGVNQPQHFGDGTRLSIL.

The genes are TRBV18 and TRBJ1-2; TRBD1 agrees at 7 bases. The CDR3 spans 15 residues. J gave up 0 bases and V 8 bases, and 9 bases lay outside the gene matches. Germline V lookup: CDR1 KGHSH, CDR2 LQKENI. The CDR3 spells CASRFEGAANYGYTF. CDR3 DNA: TGTGCCAGCAGGTTCGAGGGGGCCGCTAACTATGGCTACACCTTC.

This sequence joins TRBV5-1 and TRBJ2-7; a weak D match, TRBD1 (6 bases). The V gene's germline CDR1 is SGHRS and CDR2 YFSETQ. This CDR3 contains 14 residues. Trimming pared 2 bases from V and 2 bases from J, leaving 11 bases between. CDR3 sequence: CASSFQGSPYEQYF. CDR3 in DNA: TGCGCCAGCAGCTTTCAGGGGTCCCCCTACGAGCAGTACTTC.

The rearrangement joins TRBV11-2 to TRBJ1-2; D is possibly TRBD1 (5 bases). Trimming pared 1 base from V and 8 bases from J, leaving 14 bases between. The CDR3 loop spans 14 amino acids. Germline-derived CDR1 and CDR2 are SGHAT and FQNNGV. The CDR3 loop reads CASSLAGTVAGYTF. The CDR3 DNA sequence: TGTGCCAGCAGCTTAGCCGGGACGGTGGCCGGCTACACCTTC.

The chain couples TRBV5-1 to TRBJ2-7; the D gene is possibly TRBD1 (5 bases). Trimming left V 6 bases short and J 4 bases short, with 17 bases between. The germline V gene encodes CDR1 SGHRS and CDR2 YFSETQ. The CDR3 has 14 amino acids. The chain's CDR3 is CASKQGTPSYEQYF. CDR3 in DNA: TGCGCCAGCAAGCAGGGAACCCCCTCGTACGAGCAGTACTTC.

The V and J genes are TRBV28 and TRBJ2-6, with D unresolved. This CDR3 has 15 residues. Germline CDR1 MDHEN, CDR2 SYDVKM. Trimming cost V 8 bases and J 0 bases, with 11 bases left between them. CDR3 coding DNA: TGTGCCAGCGGGCGATATCACTCTGGGGCCAACGTCCTGACTTTC. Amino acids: CASGRYHSGANVLTF.

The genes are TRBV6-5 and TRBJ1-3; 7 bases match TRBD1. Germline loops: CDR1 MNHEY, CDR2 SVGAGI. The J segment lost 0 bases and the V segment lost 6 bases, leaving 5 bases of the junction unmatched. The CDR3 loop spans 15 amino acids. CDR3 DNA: TGTGCCAGCAGCCTCGGGACAGCCTCTGGAAACACCATATATTTT. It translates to CASSLGTASGNTIYF.

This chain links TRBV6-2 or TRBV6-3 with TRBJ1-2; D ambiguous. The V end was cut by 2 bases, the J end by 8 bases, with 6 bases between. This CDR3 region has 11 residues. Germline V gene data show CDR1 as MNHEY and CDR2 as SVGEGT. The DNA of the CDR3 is TGTGCCAGCAGTTACATCTTCGGCTACACCTTC. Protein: CASSYIFGYTF.

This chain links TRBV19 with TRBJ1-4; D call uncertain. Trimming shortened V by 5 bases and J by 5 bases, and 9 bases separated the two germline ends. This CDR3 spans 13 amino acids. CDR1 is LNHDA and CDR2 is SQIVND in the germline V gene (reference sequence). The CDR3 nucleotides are TGTGCCAGTAGTTTCTTGGGGAATGAAAAACTGTTTTTT. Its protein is CASSFLGNEKLFF. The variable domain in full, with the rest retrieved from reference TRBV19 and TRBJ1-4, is DGGITQSPKYLFRKEGQNVTLSCEQNLNHDAMYWYRQDPGQGLRLIYYSQIVNDFQKGDIAEGYSVSREKKESFPLTVTSAQKNPTAFYLCASSFLGNEKLFFGSGTQLSVL.